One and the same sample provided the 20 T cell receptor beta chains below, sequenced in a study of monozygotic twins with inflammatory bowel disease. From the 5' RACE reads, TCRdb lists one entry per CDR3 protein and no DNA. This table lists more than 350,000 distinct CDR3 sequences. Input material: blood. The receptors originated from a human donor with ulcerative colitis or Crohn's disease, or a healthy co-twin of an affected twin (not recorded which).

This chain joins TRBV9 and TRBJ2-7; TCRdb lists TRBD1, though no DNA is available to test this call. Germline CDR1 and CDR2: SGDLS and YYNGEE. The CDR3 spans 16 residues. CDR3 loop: CASSPAAGQGFGEQYF.

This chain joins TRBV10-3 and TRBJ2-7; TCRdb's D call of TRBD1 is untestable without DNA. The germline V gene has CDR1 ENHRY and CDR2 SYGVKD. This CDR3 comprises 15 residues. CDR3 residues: CAISDIKTGSYEQYF.

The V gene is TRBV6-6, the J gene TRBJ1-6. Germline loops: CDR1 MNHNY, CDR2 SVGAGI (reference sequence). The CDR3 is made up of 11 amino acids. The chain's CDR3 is CASSYNSPLHF.

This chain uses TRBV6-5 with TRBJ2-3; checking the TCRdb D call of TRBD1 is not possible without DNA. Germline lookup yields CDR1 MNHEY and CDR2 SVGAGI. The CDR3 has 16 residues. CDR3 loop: CASSYSLGVSTDTQYF.

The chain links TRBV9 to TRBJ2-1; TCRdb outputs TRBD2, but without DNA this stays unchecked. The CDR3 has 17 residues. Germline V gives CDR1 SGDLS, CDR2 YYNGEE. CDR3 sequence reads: CASSPRGLAGGIPEQFF.

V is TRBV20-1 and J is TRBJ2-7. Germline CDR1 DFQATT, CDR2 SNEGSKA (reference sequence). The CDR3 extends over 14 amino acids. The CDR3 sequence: CSARVPSDFYEQYF.

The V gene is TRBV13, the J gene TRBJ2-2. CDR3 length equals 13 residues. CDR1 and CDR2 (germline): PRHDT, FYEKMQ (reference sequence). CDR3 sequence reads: CASSSSVAGELFF.

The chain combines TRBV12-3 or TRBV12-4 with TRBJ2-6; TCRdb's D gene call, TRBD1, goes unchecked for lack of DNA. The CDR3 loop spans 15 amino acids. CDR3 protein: CASSLRQAGANVLTF.

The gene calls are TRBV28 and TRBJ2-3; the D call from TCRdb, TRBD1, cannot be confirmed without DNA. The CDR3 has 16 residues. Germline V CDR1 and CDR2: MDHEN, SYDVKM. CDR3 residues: CASSPQTGGATDTQYF.

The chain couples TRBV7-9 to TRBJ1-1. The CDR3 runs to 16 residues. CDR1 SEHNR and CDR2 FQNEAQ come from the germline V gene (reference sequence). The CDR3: CASSRGISLWNTEAFF. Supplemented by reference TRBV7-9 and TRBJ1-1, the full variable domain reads DTGVSQNPRHKITKRGQNVTFRCDPISEHNRLYWYRQTLGQGPEFLTYFQNEAQLEKSRLLSDRFSAERPKGSFSTLEIQRTEQGDSAMYLCASSRGISLWNTEAFFGQGTRLTVV.

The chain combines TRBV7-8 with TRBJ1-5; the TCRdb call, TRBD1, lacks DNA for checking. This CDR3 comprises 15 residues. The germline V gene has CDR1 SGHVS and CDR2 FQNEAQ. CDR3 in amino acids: CASSLGQGAFQPQHF.

The CDR3 is CATQESGGQETQYF. V gene TRBV7-2 combines with J gene TRBJ2-5; the D call from TCRdb, TRBD1, cannot be confirmed without DNA. The CDR3 sequence is 14 residues long. Germline CDR1 and CDR2: SGHTA and FQGNSA.

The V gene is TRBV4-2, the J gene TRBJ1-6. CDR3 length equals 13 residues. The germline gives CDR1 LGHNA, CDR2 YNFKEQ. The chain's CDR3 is CASSQVEDSPLHF.

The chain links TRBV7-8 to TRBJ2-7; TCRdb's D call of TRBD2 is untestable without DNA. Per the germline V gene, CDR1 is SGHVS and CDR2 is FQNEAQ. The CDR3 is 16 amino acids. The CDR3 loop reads CASSLASGGRKGEQYF.

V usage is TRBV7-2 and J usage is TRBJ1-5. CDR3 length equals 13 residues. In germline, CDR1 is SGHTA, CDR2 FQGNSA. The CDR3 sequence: CASSMMGNQPQHF.

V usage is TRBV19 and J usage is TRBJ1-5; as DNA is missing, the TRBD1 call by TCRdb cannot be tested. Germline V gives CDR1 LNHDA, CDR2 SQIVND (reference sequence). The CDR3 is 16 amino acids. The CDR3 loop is CASSRLGQDGNQPQHF.

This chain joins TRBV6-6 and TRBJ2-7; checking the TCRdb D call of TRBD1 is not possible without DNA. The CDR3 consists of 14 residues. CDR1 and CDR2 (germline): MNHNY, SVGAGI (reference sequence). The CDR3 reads CASRPGQGSGEQYF.

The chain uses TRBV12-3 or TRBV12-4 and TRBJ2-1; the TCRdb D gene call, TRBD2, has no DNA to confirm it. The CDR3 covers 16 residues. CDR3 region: CASGTSPSGYYNEQFF.

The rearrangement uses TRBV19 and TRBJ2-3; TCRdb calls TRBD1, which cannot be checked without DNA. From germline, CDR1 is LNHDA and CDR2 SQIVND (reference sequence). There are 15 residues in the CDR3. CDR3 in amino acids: CASSADRAGTDTQYF.

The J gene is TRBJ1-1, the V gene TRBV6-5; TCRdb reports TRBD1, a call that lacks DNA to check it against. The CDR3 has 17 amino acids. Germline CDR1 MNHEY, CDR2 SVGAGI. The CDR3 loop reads CASSFLGAGGHRTEAFF.